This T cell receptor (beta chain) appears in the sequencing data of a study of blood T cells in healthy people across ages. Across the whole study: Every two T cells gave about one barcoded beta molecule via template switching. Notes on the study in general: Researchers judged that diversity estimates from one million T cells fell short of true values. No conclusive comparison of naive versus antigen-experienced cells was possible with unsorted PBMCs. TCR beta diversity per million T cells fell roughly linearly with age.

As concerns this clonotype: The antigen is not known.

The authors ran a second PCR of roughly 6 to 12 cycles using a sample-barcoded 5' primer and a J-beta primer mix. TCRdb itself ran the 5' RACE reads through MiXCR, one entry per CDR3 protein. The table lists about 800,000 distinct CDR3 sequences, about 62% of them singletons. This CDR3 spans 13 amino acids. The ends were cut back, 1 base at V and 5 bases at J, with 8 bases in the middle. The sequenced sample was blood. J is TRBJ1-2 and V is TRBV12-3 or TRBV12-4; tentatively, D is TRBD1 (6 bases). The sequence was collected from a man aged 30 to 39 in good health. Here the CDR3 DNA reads TGTGCCAGCAGTTTAGGAGGACAGTATGGCTACACCTTC. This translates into CASSLGGQYGYTF.